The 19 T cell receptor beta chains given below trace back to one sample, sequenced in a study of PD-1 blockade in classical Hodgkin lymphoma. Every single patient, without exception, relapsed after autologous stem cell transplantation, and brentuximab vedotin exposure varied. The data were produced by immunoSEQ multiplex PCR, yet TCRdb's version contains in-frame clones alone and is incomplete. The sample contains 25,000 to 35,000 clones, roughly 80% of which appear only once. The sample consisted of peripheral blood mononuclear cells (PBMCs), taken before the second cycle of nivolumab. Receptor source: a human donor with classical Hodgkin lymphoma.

CDR3 DNA: TGCGCCAGCAGCCAACGCGCAGGGTTCCAAAATGAAAAACTGTTTTTT. Its translation: CASSQRAGFQNEKLFF. The V and J genes are TRBV4-3 and TRBJ1-4; D is perhaps TRBD1 (5 bases). With 2 bases removed from V and 5 bases from J, the gap between germline ends came to 15 bases. Germline-derived CDR1 and CDR2 are LGHNA and YSLEER. There are 16 residues in the CDR3.

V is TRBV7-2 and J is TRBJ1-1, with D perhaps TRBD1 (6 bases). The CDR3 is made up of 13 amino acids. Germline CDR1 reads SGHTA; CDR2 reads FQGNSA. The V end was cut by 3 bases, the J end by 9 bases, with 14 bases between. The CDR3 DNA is TGTGCCAGCAGCTTTCCGGGACAAGGAAAAGCTTTCTTT. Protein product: CASSFPGQGKAFF.

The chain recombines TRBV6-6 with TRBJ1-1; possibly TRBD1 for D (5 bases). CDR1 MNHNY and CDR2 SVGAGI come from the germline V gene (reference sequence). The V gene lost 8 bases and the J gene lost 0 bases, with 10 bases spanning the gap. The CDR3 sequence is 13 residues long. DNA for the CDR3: TGTGCCAGCCGTCGGGGCATGAACACTGAAGCTTTCTTT. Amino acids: CASRRGMNTEAFF.

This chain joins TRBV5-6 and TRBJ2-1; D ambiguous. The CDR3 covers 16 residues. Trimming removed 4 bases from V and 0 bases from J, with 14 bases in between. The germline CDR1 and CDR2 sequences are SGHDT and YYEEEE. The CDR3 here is CASSVLGWGSYNEQFF. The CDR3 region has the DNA TGTGCCAGCAGCGTACTTGGGTGGGGCTCCTACAATGAGCAGTTCTTC.

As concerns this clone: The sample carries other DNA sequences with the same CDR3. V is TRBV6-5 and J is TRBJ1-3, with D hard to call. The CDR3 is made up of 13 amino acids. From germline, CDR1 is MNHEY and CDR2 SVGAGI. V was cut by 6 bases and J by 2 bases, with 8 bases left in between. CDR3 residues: CASSSQTGNTIYF. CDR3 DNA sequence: TGTGCCAGCAGCTCTCAAACTGGAAACACCATATATTTT.

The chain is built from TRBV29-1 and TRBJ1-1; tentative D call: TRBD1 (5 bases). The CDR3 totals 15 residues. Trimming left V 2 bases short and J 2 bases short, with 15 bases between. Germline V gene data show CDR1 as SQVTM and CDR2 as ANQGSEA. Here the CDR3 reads CSVERRAGINTEAFF. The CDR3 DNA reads TGCAGCGTTGAAAGGAGGGCAGGGATCAACACTGAAGCTTTCTTT.

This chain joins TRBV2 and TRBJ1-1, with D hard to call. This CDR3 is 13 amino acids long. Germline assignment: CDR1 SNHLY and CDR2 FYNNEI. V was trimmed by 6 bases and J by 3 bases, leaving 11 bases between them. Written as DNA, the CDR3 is TGTGCCAGCAGCTACGGGGTACACACTGAAGCTTTCTTT. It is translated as CASSYGVHTEAFF.

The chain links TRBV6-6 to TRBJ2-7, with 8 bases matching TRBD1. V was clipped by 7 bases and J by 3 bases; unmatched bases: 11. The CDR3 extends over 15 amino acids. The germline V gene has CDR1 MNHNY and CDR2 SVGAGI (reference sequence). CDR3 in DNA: TGTGCCAGCACCTCTTTGAGGACAGGGATCTACGAGCAGTACTTC. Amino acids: CASTSLRTGIYEQYF.

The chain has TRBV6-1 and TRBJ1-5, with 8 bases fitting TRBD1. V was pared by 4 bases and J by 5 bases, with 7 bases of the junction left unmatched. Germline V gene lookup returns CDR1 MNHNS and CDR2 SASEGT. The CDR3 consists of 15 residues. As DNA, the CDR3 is TGTGCCAGCAGTGGGAAAGGGACAGGCGATCAGCCCCAGCATTTT. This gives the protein CASSGKGTGDQPQHF.

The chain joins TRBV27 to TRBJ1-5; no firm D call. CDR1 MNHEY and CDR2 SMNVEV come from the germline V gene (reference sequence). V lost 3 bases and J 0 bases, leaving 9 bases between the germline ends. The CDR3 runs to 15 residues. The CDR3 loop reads CASSFKPYSNQPQHF. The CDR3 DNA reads TGTGCCAGCAGTTTTAAACCGTATAGCAATCAGCCCCAGCATTTT.

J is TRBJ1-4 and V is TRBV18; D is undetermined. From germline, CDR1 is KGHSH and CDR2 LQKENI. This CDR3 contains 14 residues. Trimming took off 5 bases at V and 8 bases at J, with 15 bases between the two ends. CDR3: CASSSVGGGEKLFF. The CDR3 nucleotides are TGTGCCAGCTCATCCGTTGGAGGAGGAGAAAAACTGTTTTTT.

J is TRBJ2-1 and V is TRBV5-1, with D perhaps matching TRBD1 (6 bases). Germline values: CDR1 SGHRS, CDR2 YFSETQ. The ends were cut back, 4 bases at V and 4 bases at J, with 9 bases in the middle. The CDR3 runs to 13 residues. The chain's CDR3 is CASSETGYNEQFF. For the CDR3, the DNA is TGCGCCAGCAGCGAGACAGGTTACAATGAGCAGTTCTTC.

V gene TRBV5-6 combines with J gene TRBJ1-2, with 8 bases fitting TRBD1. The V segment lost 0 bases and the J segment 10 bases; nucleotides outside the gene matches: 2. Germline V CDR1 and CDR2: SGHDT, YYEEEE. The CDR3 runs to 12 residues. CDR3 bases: TGTGCCAGCAGCTTGGGGGACAGGTCCTACACCTTC. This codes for CASSLGDRSYTF. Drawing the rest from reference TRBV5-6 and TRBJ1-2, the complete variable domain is DAGVTQSPTHLIKTRGQQVTLRCSPKSGHDTVSWYQQALGQGPQFIFQYYEEEERQRGNFPDRFSGHQFPNYSSELNVNALLLGDSALYLCASSLGDRSYTFGSGTRLTVV.

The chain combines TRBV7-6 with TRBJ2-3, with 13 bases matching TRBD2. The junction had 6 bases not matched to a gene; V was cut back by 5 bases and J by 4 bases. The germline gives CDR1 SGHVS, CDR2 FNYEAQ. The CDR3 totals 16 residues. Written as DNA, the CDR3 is TGTGCCAGCAGCCCGTGGACTAGCGGGAGTGCAGATACGCAGTATTTT. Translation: CASSPWTSGSADTQYF.

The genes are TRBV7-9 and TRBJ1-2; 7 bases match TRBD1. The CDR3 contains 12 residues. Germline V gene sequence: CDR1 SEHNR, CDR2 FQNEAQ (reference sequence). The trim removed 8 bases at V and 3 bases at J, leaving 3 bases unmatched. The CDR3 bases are TGTGCCAGCGCCAGGGGGGACTATGGCTACACCTTC. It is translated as CASARGDYGYTF.

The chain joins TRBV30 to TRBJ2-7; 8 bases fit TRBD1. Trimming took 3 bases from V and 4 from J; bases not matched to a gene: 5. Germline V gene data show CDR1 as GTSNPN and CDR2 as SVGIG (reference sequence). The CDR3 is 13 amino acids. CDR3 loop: CAWSPQGVYEQYF. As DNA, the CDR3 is TGTGCCTGGAGCCCACAGGGGGTGTACGAGCAGTACTTC.

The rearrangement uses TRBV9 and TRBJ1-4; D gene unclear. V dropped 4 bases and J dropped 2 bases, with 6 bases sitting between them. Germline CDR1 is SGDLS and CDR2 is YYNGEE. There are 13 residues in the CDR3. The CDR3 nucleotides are TGTGCCAGCAGCCCCCGGACTAATGAAAAACTGTTTTTT. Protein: CASSPRTNEKLFF.

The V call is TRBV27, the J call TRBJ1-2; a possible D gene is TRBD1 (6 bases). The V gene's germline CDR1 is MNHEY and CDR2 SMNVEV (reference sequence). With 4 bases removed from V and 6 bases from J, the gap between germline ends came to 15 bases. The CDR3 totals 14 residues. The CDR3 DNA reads TGTGCCAGCAGTTCAACAGGGAATCGGGATGGCTACACCTTC. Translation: CASSSTGNRDGYTF.

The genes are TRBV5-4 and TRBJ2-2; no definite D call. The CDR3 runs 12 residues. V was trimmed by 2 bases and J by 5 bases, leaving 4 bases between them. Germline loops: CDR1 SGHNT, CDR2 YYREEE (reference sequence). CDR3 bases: TGTGCCAGCAGCTTTGAAACCGGGGAGCTGTTTTTT. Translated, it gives CASSFETGELFF.